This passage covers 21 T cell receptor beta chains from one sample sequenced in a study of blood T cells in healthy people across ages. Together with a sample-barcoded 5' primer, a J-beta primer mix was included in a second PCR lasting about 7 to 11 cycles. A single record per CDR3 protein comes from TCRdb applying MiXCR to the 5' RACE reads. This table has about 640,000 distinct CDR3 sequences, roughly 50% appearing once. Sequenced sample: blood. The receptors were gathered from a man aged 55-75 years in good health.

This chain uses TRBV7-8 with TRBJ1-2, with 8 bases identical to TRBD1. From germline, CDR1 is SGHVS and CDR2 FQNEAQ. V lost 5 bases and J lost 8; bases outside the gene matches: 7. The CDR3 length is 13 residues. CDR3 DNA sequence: TGTGCCAGCAGCGCAGACAGGGGAGGCGGCTACACCTTC. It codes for CASSADRGGGYTF.

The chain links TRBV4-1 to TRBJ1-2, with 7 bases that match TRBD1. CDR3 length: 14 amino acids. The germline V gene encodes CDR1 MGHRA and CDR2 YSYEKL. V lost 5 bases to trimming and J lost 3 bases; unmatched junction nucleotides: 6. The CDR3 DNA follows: TGCGCCAGCAGCACCCGCAGGGGGGACTATGGCTACACCTTC. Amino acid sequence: CASSTRRGDYGYTF.

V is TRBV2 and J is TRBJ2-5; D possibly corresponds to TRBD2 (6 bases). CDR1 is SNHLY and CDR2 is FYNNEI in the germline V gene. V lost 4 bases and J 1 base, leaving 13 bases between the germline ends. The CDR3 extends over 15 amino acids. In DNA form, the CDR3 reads TGTGCCAGCAGTGTCCCCCTCGGGGGCCAAGAGACCCAGTACTTC. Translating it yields CASSVPLGGQETQYF.

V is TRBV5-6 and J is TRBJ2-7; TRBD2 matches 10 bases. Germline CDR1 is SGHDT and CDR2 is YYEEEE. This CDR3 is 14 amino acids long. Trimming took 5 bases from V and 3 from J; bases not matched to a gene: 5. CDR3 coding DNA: TGTGCCAGCAGTTCAATAGCGGGGGGCTACGAGCAGTACTTC. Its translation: CASSSIAGGYEQYF.

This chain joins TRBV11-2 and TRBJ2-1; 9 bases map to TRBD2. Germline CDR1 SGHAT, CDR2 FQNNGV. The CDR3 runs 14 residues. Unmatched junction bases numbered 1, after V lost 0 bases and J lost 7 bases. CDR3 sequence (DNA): TGTGCCAGCAGCTTAGACACTAGCGGGAATGAGCAGTTCTTC. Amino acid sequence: CASSLDTSGNEQFF.

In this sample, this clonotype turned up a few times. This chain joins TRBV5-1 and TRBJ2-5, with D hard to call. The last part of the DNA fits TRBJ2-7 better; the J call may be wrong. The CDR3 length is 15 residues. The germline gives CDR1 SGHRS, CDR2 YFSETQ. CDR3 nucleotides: TGCGCCAGCAGCTTGCTCACGGACGGACCCTACGAGCAGTACTTC. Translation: CASSLLTDGPYEQYF.

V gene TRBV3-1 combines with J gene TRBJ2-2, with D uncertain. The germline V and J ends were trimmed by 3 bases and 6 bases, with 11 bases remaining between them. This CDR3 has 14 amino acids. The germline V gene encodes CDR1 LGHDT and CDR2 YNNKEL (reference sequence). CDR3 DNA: TGTGCCAGCAGCCACAGAGCAAGGTCCGGGGAGCTGTTTTTT. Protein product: CASSHRARSGELFF. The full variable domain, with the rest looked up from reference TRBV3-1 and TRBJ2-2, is DTAVSQTPKYLVTQMGNDKSIKCEQNLGHDTMYWYKQDSKKFLKIMFSYNNKELIINETVPNRFSPKSPDKAHLNLHINSLELGDSAVYFCASSHRARSGELFFGEGSRLTVL.

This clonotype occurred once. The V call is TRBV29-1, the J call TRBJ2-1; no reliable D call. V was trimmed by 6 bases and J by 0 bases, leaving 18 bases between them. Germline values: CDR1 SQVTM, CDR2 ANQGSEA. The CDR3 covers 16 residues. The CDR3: CSVPYQWIDSYNEQFF. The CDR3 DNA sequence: TGCAGCGTCCCCTACCAGTGGATCGACTCCTACAATGAGCAGTTCTTC.

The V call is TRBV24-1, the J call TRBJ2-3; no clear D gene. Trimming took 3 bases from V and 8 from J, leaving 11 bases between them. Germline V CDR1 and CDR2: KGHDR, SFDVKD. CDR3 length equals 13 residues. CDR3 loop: CATSDGSQFTQYF. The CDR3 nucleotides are TGTGCCACCAGTGATGGGTCCCAATTTACGCAGTATTTT.

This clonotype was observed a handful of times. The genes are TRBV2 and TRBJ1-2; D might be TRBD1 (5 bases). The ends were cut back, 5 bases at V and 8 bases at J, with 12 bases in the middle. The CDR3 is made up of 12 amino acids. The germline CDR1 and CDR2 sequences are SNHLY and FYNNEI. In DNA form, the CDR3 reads TGTGCCAGCAGTTGGGGGGGGGACGGCTACACCTTC. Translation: CASSWGGDGYTF. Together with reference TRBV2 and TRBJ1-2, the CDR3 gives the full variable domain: EPEVTQTPSHQVTQMGQEVILRCVPISNHLYFYWYRQILGQKVEFLVSFYNNEISEKSEIFDDQFSVERPDGSNFTLKIRSTKLEDSAMYFCASSWGGDGYTFGSGTRLTVV.

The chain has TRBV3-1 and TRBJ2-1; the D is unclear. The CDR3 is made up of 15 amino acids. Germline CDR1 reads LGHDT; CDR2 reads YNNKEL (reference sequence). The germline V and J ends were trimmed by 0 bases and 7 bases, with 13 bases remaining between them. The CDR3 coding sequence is TGTGCCAGCAGCCAAGATCACTTATGGCAAAATGAGCAGTTCTTC. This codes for CASSQDHLWQNEQFF.

This chain's CDR3 is CASSSLSPLNTEAFF. The CDR3 nucleotides are TGCGCCAGCAGCTCGCTGTCCCCATTGAACACTGAAGCTTTCTTT. The rearrangement links TRBV5-1 to TRBJ1-1; D uncertain. Germline assignment: CDR1 SGHRS and CDR2 YFSETQ. V lost 3 bases, J lost 0 bases, and 12 bases lay in between. The CDR3 loop spans 15 amino acids.

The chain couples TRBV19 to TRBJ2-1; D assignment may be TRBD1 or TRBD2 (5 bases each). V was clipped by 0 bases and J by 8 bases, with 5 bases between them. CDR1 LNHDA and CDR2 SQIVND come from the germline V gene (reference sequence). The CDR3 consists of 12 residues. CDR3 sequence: CASSIEGDEQFF. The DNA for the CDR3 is TGTGCCAGTAGTATAGAGGGGGATGAGCAGTTCTTC. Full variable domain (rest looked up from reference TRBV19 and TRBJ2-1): DGGITQSPKYLFRKEGQNVTLSCEQNLNHDAMYWYRQDPGQGLRLIYYSQIVNDFQKGDIAEGYSVSREKKESFPLTVTSAQKNPTAFYLCASSIEGDEQFFGPGTRLTVL.

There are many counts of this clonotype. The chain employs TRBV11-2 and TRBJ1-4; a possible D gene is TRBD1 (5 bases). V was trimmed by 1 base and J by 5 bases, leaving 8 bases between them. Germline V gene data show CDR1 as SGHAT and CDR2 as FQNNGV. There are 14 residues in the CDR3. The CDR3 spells CASSLVGENEKLFF. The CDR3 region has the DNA TGTGCCAGCAGCTTAGTAGGGGAGAATGAAAAACTGTTTTTT.

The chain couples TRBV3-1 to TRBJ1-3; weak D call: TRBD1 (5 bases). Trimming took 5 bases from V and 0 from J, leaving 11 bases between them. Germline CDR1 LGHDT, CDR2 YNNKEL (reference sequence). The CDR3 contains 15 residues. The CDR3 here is CASSRDSSSGNTIYF. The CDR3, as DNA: TGTGCCAGCAGCAGGGACTCGAGCTCTGGAAACACCATATATTTT.

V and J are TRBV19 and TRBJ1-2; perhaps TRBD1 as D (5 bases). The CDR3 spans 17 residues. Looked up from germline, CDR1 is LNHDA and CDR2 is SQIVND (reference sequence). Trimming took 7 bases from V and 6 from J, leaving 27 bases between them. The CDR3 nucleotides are TGTGCCAGTACCTGGGGCTTGGGGCAGTCCCAACCTCATGGCTACACCTTC. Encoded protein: CASTWGLGQSQPHGYTF.

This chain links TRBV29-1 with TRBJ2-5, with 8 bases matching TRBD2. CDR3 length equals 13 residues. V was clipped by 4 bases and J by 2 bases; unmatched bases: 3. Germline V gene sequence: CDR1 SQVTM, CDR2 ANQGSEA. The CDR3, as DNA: TGCAGCGTTGGGTCTAGCGGGCAAGAGACCCAGTACTTC. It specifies CSVGSSGQETQYF. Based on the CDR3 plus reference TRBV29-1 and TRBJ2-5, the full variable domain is SAVISQKPSRDICQRGTSLTIQCQVDSQVTMMFWYRQQPGQSLTLIATANQGSEATYESGFVIDKFPISRPNLTFSTLTVSNMSPEDSSIYLCSVGSSGQETQYFGPGTRLLVL.

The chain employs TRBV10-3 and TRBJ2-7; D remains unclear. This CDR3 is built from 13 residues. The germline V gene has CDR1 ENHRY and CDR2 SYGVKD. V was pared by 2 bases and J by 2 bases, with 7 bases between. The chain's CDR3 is CAISELITYEQYF. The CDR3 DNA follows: TGTGCCATCAGTGAGCTCATTACCTACGAGCAGTACTTC.

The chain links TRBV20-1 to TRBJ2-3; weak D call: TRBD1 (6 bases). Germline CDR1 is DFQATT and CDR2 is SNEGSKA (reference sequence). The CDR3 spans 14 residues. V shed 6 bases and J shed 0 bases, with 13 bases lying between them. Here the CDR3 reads CSAGQPPSTDTQYF. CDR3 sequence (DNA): TGCAGTGCAGGACAGCCACCTAGCACAGATACGCAGTATTTT.

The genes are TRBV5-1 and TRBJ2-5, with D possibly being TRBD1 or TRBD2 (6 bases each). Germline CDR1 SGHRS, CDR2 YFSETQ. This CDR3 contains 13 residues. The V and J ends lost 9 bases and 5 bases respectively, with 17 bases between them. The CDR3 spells CATTKGGLETQYF. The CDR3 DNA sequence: TGCGCCACCACAAAGGGGGGATTGGAGACCCAGTACTTC.

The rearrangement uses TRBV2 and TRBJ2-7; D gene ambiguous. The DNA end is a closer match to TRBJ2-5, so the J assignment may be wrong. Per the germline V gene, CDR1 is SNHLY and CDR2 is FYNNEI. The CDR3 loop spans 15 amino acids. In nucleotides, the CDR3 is TGTGCCAGCTGCCTGGACGCCTCGTGGCAAGAGACCCAGTACTTC. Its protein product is CASCLDASWQETQYF.